These T cell receptor beta chains were read from a single sample in a study of blood T cell repertoires in COVID-19. The data were produced by immunoSEQ multiplex PCR, yet TCRdb's version contains in-frame clones alone and is incomplete. The sample includes some 300,000 clones, nearly 90% of them seen just once. The specimen was PBMCs or T cells enriched from blood (not recorded which). The receptors derive from a woman younger than 45 who had recovered from COVID-19. Each CDR3 is given without its conserved first and last residue. Each record gives: J gene, V gene, CDR3 protein.

TRBJ2-3 | TRBV15 | ATSRDLITSGRVGDTQY
TRBJ2-3 | TRBV5-4 | ASSLAGTRSSTDTQY
TRBJ2-7 | TRBV7-6 | ASTQGGSYEQY
TRBJ1-1 | TRBV7-6 | ASSFQGPTEAF
TRBJ1-6 | TRBV30 | AWSAGSGWNSPLH
TRBJ1-3 | TRBV13 | ASSLAPDSSGNTIY
TRBJ2-3 | TRBV11-1 | ASSLKSDRNWDTQY
TRBJ1-2 | TRBV10-3 | AISAGGDRYGYT
TRBJ2-1 | TRBV13 | ASSFSSGRAGYEQF
TRBJ1-1 | TRBV27 | ASSLFRGGTEAF
TRBJ2-7 | TRBV19 | ASSKIPGTSGEYEQY
TRBJ1-1 | TRBV15 | ATSRVVAYTEAF
TRBJ1-1 | TRBV19 | ASSPQQGMNTEAF
TRBJ2-2 | TRBV18 | ASSPPVESNTGELF
TRBJ2-3 | TRBV12-5 | ASGLVRGSTDTQY
TRBJ1-5 | TRBV6-7 | ASFKEGGQPQH
TRBJ1-1 | TRBV5-1 | ASSPNRVRGIRNTEAF
TRBJ1-2 | TRBV2 | ASRITGGDGYT
TRBJ2-3 | TRBV7-3 | ASSPYSGSRTDTQY
TRBJ2-2 | TRBV5-1 | ASSRGASFPGELF
TRBJ1-1 | TRBV6-1 | ASSEVVFAGRALPNTEAF
TRBJ2-5 | TRBV9 | ASSPSRVVGISQETQY
TRBJ2-4 | TRBV29-1 | SVTPGNIQY
TRBJ1-2 | TRBV6-2/TRBV6-3 | ASSLTADTLLNYGYT
TRBJ2-7 | TRBV28 | ASSYRGPASYEQY
TRBJ2-1 | TRBV9 | ASSLRLAGTYNEQF
TRBJ1-3 | TRBV28 | ASSSPGLGNTIY
TRBJ2-1 | TRBV7-6 | ASSFFQRGYNEQF
TRBJ2-7 | TRBV2 | ASRPDPAAYEQY
TRBJ2-1 | TRBV7-6 | ASSLYLPRTATYNEQF
TRBJ1-2 | TRBV19 | ASSISGTGVYT
TRBJ2-3 | TRBV10-2 | ASSELSAGVTDTQY
TRBJ2-7 | TRBV28 | ASKRGDLYEQY
TRBJ2-5 | TRBV7-2 | ASSLDQGETQY
TRBJ1-5 | TRBV5-8 | ASSRQIGTELNQPQH
TRBJ2-3 | TRBV4-1 | ASSQPHTDTQY
TRBJ1-2 | TRBV27 | ASSFGQSFYGYT
TRBJ2-1 | TRBV11-2 | ASSFGTSGRGEQF
TRBJ2-7 | TRBV7-9 | ASSLSQVGYEQY
TRBJ1-2 | TRBV7-2 | ASSDRVGGYGYT
TRBJ2-3 | TRBV3-1/TRBV3-2 | ASSPAIRETDTQY
TRBJ2-7 | TRBV14 | ASSQGLSYEQY
TRBJ2-1 | TRBV28 | ASSLRSSVYNEQF
TRBJ1-2 | TRBV6-4 | ASSDKGGGYT
TRBJ2-1 | TRBV11-1 | ASSLAGVTYNEQF
TRBJ2-2 | TRBV15 | ATSRVDLIGELF
TRBJ1-6 | TRBV7-2 | ASSLGVRAFNSPLH
TRBJ1-1 | TRBV5-1 | ASSLAGGPGGFDEAF
TRBJ2-5 | TRBV28 | ASASRETQY
TRBJ1-2 | TRBV5-4 | ASSRTGAAHGYT
TRBJ2-7 | TRBV7-7 | ASSPPSIRSLEQY
TRBJ1-6 | TRBV20-1 | SASAGNSPLH
TRBJ1-2 | TRBV9 | ASSVAEINYGYT